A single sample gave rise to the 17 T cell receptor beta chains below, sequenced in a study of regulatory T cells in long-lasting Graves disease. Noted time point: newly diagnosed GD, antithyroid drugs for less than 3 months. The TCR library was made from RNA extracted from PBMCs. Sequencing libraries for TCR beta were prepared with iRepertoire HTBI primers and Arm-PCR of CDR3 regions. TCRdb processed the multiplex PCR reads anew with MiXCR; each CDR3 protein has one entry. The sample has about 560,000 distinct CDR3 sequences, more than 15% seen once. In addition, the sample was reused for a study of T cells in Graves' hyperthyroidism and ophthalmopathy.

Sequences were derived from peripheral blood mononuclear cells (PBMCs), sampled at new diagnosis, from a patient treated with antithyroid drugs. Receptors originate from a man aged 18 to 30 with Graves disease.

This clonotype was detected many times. CDR3 protein: CSASQGADTEAFF. CDR3 bases: TGCAGTGCTTCGCAGGGGGCGGACACTGAAGCTTTCTTT. The rearrangement joins TRBV20-1 to TRBJ1-1; 8 positions agree with TRBD1. The CDR3 consists of 13 residues. V gave up 5 bases and J gave up 3 bases; unmatched junction bases: 5. The V gene's germline CDR1 is DFQATT and CDR2 SNEGSKA (reference sequence).

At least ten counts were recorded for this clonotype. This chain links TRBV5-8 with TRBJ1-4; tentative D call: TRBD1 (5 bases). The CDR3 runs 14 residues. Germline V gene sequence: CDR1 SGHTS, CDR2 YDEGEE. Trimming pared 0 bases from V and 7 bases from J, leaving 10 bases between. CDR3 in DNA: TGTGCCAGCAGCTTGGCGCCAGGGATTGAAAAACTGTTTTTT. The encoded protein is CASSLAPGIEKLFF.

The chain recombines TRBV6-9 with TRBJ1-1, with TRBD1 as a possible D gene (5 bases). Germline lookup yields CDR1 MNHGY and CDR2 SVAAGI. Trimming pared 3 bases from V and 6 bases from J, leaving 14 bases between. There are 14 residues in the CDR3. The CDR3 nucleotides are TGTGCCAGCAGTTACTCTTTGGGGGTTGCTGAAGCTTTCTTT. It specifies CASSYSLGVAEAFF.

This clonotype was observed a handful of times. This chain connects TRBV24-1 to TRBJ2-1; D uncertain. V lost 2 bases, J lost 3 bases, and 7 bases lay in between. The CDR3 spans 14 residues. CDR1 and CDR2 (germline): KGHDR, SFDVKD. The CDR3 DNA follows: TGTGCCACCAGTGATTCGAGATTCTACAATGAGCAGTTCTTC. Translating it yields CATSDSRFYNEQFF.

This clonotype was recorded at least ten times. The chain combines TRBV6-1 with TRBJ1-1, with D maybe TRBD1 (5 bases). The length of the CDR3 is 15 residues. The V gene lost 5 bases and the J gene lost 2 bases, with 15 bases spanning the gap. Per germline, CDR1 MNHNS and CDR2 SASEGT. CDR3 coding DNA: TGTGCCAGCAGTCCGCTAACCACAGGTAACACTGAAGCTTTCTTT. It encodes CASSPLTTGNTEAFF.

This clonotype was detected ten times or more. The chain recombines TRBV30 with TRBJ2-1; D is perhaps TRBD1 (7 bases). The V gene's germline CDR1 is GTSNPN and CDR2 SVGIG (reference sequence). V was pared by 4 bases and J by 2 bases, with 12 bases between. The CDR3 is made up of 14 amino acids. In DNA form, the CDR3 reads TGTGCCTGGAACCAGGGGGGACCCTACAATGAGCAGTTCTTC. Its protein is CAWNQGGPYNEQFF.

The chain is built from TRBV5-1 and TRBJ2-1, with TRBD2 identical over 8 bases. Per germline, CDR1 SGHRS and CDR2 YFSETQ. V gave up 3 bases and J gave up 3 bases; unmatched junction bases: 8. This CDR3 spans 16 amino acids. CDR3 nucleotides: TGCGCCAGCAGCTCGAGAGCGGGAGAAGGCTACAATGAGCAGTTCTTC. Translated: CASSSRAGEGYNEQFF. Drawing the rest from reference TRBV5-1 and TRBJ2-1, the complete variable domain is KAGVTQTPRYLIKTRGQQVTLSCSPISGHRSVSWYQQTPGQGLQFLFEYFSETQRNKGNFPGRFSGRQFSNSRSEMNVSTLELGDSALYLCASSSRAGEGYNEQFFGPGTRLTVL.

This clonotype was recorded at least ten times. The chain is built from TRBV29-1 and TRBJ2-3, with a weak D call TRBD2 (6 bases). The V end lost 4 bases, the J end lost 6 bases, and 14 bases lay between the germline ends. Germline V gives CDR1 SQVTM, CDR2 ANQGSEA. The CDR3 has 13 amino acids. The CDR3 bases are TGCAGCGTTGCAGGACTAAGGCTGGATACGCAGTATTTT. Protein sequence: CSVAGLRLDTQYF.

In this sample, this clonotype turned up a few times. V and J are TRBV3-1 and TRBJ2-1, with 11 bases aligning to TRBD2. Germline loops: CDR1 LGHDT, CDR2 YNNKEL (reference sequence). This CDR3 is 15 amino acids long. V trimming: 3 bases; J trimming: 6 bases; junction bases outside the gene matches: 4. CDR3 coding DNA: TGTGCCAGCAGCCATTCTAGCGGGAGGACCAATGAGCAGTTCTTC. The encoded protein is CASSHSSGRTNEQFF.

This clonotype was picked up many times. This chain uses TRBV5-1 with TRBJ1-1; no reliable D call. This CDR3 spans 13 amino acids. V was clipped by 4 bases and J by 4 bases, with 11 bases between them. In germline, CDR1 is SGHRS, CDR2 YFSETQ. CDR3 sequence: CASSGTMGTEAFF. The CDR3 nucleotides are TGCGCCAGCAGCGGAACAATGGGCACTGAAGCTTTCTTT. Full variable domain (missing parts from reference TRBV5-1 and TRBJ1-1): KAGVTQTPRYLIKTRGQQVTLSCSPISGHRSVSWYQQTPGQGLQFLFEYFSETQRNKGNFPGRFSGRQFSNSRSEMNVSTLELGDSALYLCASSGTMGTEAFFGQGTRLTVV.

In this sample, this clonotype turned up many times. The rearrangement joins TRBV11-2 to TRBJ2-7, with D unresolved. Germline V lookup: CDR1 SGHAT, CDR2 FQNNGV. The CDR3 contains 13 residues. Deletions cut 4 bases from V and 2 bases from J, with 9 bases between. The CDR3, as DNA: TGTGCCAGCAGCTCCCTGCATACCTACGAGCAGTACTTC. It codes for CASSSLHTYEQYF.

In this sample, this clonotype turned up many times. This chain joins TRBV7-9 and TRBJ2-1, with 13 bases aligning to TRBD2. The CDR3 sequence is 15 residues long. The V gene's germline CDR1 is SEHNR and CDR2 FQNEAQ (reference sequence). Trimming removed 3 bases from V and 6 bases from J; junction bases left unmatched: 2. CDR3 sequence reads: CASSFTSGRVNEQFF. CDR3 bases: TGTGCCAGCAGCTTTACTAGCGGGAGGGTCAATGAGCAGTTCTTC.

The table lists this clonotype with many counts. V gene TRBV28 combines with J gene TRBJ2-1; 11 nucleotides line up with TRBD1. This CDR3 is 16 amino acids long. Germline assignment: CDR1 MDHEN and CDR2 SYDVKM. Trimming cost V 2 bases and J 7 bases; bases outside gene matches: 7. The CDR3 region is CASSLLDRGRGNEQFF. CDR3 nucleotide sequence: TGTGCCAGCAGTTTACTGGACAGGGGGCGCGGGAATGAGCAGTTCTTC.

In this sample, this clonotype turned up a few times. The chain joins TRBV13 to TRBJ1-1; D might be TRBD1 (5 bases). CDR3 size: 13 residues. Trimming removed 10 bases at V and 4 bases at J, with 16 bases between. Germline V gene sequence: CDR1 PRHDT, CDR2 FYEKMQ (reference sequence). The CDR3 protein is CATKKEGTTEAFF. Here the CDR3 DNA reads TGTGCCACCAAAAAAGAGGGGACCACTGAAGCTTTCTTT.

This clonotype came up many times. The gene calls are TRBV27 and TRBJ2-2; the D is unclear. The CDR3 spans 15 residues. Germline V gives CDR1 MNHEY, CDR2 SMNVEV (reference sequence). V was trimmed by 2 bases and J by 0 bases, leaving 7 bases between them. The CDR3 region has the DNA TGTGCCAGCAGTTTACTCAGGCCGAACACCGGGGAGCTGTTTTTT. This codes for CASSLLRPNTGELFF.

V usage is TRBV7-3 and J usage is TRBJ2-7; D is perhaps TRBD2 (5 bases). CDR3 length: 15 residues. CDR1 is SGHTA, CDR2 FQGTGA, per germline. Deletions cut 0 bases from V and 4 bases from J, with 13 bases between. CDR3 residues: CASSLTSRLRYEQYF. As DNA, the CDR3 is TGTGCCAGCAGCTTAACTTCTAGACTACGGTACGAGCAGTACTTC.

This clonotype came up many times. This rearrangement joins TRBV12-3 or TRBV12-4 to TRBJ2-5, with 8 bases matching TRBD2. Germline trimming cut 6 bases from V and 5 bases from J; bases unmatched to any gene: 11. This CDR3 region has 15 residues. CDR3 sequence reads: CASSIGGARWETQYF. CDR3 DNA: TGTGCCAGCAGCATCGGGGGGGCGCGATGGGAGACCCAGTACTTC.